What follows are 4 T cell receptor beta chains derived from one specimen sequenced in a study of vaccination and CD4 T cells after COVID-19. Cultured CD4+ T cell DNA was sequenced using the Oncomine TCR Beta short-read assay. TCRdb reanalysed the PCR reads using MiXCR and keeps one entry per CDR3 protein. The table has around 15,000 distinct CDR3 sequences, 50% seen once; the top ten hold approximately 12%. Sample treatment: approximately nine-day PBMC culture with coronavirus spike peptide pools or control peptides (ViraFEST assay). Their antigens remain unidentified. The sequencing input was CD4+ T cells from blood, cultured in vitro. The source of these receptors is a human donor who had recovered from COVID-19.

This clonotype is categorized as large. The chain carries TRBV6-1 and TRBJ1-1; D is unclear. Germline CDR1 reads MNHNS; CDR2 reads SASEGT. Trimming took off 1 base at V and 11 bases at J, with 8 bases between the two ends. This CDR3 region has 11 residues. The chain's CDR3 is CASSEGLRAFF. The CDR3 DNA reads TGTGCCAGCAGTGAAGGCCTCCGGGCTTTCTTT.

This chain's CDR3 is CSARVGGGNTIYF. CDR3 coding DNA: TGCAGTGCTAGAGTTGGGGGGGGAAACACCATATATTTT. The chain combines TRBV20-1 with TRBJ1-3; D perhaps matches TRBD1 (5 bases). This CDR3 spans 13 amino acids. V shed 1 base and J shed 4 bases, with 8 bases lying between them. Looked up from germline, CDR1 is DFQATT and CDR2 is SNEGSKA (reference sequence).

This clonotype occurred a few times. V usage is TRBV2 and J usage is TRBJ2-4; possible D gene TRBD1, 5 bases. The V gene's germline CDR1 is SNHLY and CDR2 FYNNEI. The CDR3 has 13 amino acids. With 1 base removed from V and 4 bases from J, the gap between germline ends came to 5 bases. DNA for the CDR3: TGTGCCAGCAGTGAAGACAGGAAAAACATTCAGTACTTC. Amino acids: CASSEDRKNIQYF. Supplemented by reference TRBV2 and TRBJ2-4, the full variable domain reads EPEVTQTPSHQVTQMGQEVILRCVPISNHLYFYWYRQILGQKVEFLVSFYNNEISEKSEIFDDQFSVERPDGSNFTLKIRSTKLEDSAMYFCASSEDRKNIQYFGAGTRLSVL.

This clonotype has more than one count but fewer than ten. The CDR3: CASSFSGHSNQPQHF. The CDR3, as DNA: TGTGCCAGCAGTTTCTCAGGCCATAGCAATCAGCCCCAGCATTTT. The J gene is TRBJ1-5, the V gene TRBV27; D is unresolved. This CDR3 is built from 15 residues. Germline CDR1 is MNHEY and CDR2 is SMNVEV (reference sequence). Trimming shortened V by 3 bases and J by 0 bases, and 9 bases separated the two germline ends.